This TCR beta chain was captured in a study of Ad26.COV2.S vaccination and SARS-CoV-2 variants. Sequencing used immunoSEQ multiplex PCR; TCRdb keeps in-frame clones, though not all of them. The sample has roughly 400,000 clones, about nine tenths seen once. Treatment in this sample: 15 to 20 received Ad26.COV2.S at low or high dose, single or two shots; about 5 received placebo; per-sample allocation not given. Sampling was done on day 63 after the first vaccine or placebo injection. The germline CDR1 and CDR2 sequences are WSHSY and SAAADI. This CDR3 contains 13 residues. With 1 base removed from V and 7 bases from J, the gap between germline ends came to 11 bases.

The chain has TRBV10-2 and TRBJ2-7; D gene ambiguous. The sample consisted of peripheral blood, taken in a trial of Ad26.COV2.S vaccine versus placebo. The receptor's source is a person aged 18 to 65 who received the Ad26.COV2.S COVID-19 vaccine or a placebo. The DNA for the CDR3 is TGCGCCAGCAGTGAGTGGAAATTACGAGAGCAGTACTTC. Amino acids: CASSEWKLREQYF.